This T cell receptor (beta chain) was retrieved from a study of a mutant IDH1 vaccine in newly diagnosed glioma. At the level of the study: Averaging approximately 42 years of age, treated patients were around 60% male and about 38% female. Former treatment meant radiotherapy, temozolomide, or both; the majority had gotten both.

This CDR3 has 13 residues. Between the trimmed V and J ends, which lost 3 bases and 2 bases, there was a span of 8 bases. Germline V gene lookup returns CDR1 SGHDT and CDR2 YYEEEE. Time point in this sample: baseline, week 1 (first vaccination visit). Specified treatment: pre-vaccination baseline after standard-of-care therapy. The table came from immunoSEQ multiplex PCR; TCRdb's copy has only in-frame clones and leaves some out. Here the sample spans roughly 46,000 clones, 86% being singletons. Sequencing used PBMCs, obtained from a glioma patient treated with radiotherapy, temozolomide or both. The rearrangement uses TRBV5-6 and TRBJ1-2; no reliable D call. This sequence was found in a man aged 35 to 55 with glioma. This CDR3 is CASSSLDNYGYTF. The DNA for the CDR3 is TGTGCCAGCAGCTCTCTCGACAACTATGGCTACACCTTC.